Listed below are T cell receptor beta chains from one sample, sequenced in a study of cytomegalovirus exposure and HLA in healthy donors. TCRdb's copy holds only in-frame clones and misses some; the assay was immunoSEQ multiplex PCR. The sample holds approximately 180,000 clones, about three quarters seen once. The sample consisted of PBMCs. These receptors all come from a woman in her thirties in good health and CMV-seropositive. Both conserved end residues are part of each CDR3. A D gene is named only where the DNA matches it firmly. Clone size is not always given. Where it is, it says once, few, many or a class for expanded clones.

clone size,V gene,D gene,J gene,CDR3 DNA,CDR3 protein
NA,TRBV27,NA,TRBJ1-3,TGTGCCAGCAGTTTATCGGGGGCCTCTGGAAACACCATATATTTT,CASSLSGASGNTIYF
NA,TRBV29-1,NA,TRBJ2-2,TGCAGCGTTGCCCAACCGGGGTCCGGGGAGCTGTTTTTT,CSVAQPGSGELFF
NA,TRBV11-3,NA,TRBJ2-1,TGTGCCAGCAGCTTAGAGACAAATTGGAATGAGCAGTTCTTC,CASSLETNWNEQFF
NA,TRBV7-8,NA,TRBJ2-2,TGTGCCGTGGGGCAGGGAAACACCGGGGAGCTGTTTTTT,CAVGQGNTGELFF
few,TRBV30,NA,TRBJ1-1,TGTGCCTGGAGCCCGGGGTACGTGGGTACTGAAGCTTTCTTT,CAWSPGYVGTEAFF
few,TRBV5-1,NA,TRBJ2-7,TGCGCCAGCAGCTGGGGACTCGGGCCCTCCGAGCAGTACTTC,CASSWGLGPSEQYF
NA,TRBV27,TRBD2,TRBJ2-5,TGTGCCAGCAGTCCCGTGGCGGGAGGCCTTGGAGAGACCCAGTACTTC,CASSPVAGGLGETQYF
NA,TRBV6-1,NA,TRBJ1-1,TGTGCCAGCCCAGCGACTCAGGGGAACACTGAAGCTTTCTTT,CASPATQGNTEAFF
NA,TRBV25-1,NA,TRBJ1-1,TGTGCCAGCAGTGGCAGGGCGAAAGGCACTGAAGCTTTCTTT,CASSGRAKGTEAFF
NA,TRBV2,TRBD2,TRBJ2-1,TGTGCCAGCAGTGAATGGGCTAGCGGGTACAACAATGAGCAGTTCTTC,CASSEWASGYNNEQFF
NA,TRBV10-3,NA,TRBJ2-1,TGTGCCATCAGTGAGTCGGGAGGTCTCAACGGCTACAATGAGCAGTTCTTC,CAISESGGLNGYNEQFF
once,TRBV28,TRBD1,TRBJ2-5,TGTGCCAGCAGTTTGTGGGACAGGGGAGTCCAAGAGACCCAGTACTTC,CASSLWDRGVQETQYF
NA,TRBV29-1,TRBD1,TRBJ2-7,TGCAGCGTAAGGACAGGGGGCTACGAGCAGTACTTC,CSVRTGGYEQYF
NA,TRBV2,TRBD1,TRBJ1-1,TGTGCCAGCACCAAACAGGGGAGCACTGAAGCTTTCTTT,CASTKQGSTEAFF
NA,TRBV5-1,NA,TRBJ1-3,TGCGCCAGCAGCCCGGCGGGGGGCGCAGGAAACACCATATATTTT,CASSPAGGAGNTIYF
NA,TRBV28,TRBD2,TRBJ2-1,TGTGCCAGCAGTTTGGCAGGACTAGCGGGCGTCAATGAGCAGTTCTTC,CASSLAGLAGVNEQFF
NA,TRBV18,NA,TRBJ1-4,TGTGCCAGCTCCCCCTCAGATGGTGAAAAACTGTTTTTT,CASSPSDGEKLFF
NA,TRBV27,NA,TRBJ2-2,TGTGCCAGCAGTTTATGGGGAGACGGGGAGCTGTTTTTT,CASSLWGDGELFF
NA,TRBV7-9,NA,TRBJ1-4,TGTGCCAGCAGCTTGGAGCTCGGGGGTACTAATGAAAAACTGTTTTTT,CASSLELGGTNEKLFF
NA,TRBV9,NA,TRBJ2-7,TGTGCCAGCAGCGCCCGGGACCGGAGGGGCTCCTACGAGCAGTACTTC,CASSARDRRGSYEQYF
NA,TRBV5-8,NA,TRBJ2-3,TGTGCCAGCAGCCGTGAGACGGGGGCAGATACGCAGTATTTT,CASSRETGADTQYF
NA,TRBV10-1,TRBD1,TRBJ2-3,TGCGCCAGCAGTAGCGGACAGGGTGGTACGCAGTATTTT,CASSSGQGGTQYF
once,TRBV27,NA,TRBJ1-1,TGTGCCAGCAGTGCCTTACAGGGTCGGGGTGAAGCTTTCTTT,CASSALQGRGEAFF
NA,TRBV5-4,TRBD1,TRBJ2-5,TGTGCCAGCAGCCCCGGGACAGGGGGAGAGACCCAGTACTTC,CASSPGTGGETQYF
NA,TRBV14,NA,TRBJ2-2,TGTGCCAGCAGCCAAGTGTATCAGGAACAGGGGAACACCGGGGAGCTGTTTTTT,CASSQVYQEQGNTGELFF
NA,TRBV5-1,TRBD2,TRBJ2-2,TGCGCCAGCAGCTGGCGGGGACTAGCGGGAGGGAACACCGGGGAGCTATTTTTT,CASSWRGLAGGNTGELFF
NA,TRBV2,TRBD1,TRBJ1-5,TGTGCCAGCGATCGACAGGGCAGCAATCAGCCCCAGCATTTT,CASDRQGSNQPQHF
NA,TRBV7-9,TRBD2,TRBJ2-3,TGTGCGAGCGGGGCTAGCGGGCTCTCAGATACGCAGTATTTT,CASGASGLSDTQYF
NA,TRBV5-8,NA,TRBJ2-3,TGTGCCAGCAGCTGGAGGGCAGGCGCACACACAGATACGCAGTATTTT,CASSWRAGAHTDTQYF
NA,TRBV19,TRBD1,TRBJ2-5,TGTGCCAGTAGTATCGGGACAGGGGAAAGGGAGACCCAGTACTTC,CASSIGTGERETQYF
NA,TRBV7-3,NA,TRBJ1-2,TGTGCCAGCAGCTGGGGCAGGTCTTATGGCTACACCTTC,CASSWGRSYGYTF
NA,TRBV20-1,NA,TRBJ1-1,TGCAGTCCTCCGGCGGGAACTGAAGCTTTCTTT,CSPPAGTEAFF
NA,TRBV9,NA,TRBJ2-2,TGTGCCAGCAGCGTAGCGGGAGCTGGCGGGGAGCTGTTTTTT,CASSVAGAGGELFF
NA,TRBV30,TRBD2,TRBJ2-7,TGTGCCTGGAGCGCTAGCGGGAGTCAGGGGGAGCAGTACTTC,CAWSASGSQGEQYF
few,TRBV7-3,NA,TRBJ2-3,TGTGCCAGCAAGAAAGGAATAGCAGCAGATACGCAGTATTTT,CASKKGIAADTQYF
NA,TRBV6-5,TRBD1,TRBJ1-5,TGTGCCAGCAGTTACTCATCGCCGGGACAGGGTCAGCCCCAGCATTTT,CASSYSSPGQGQPQHF